The 32 T cell receptor beta chains below all came from one sample that was sequenced in a study of cytomegalovirus exposure and HLA in healthy donors. The PCR contained 60 Vbeta and 13 Jbeta primers. Method: immunoSEQ multiplex PCR; TCRdb's copy keeps in-frame clones and lacks some. The sample lists 95,000 to 150,000 clones, around 77% occurring once. Sequenced: PBMCs. Receptor source: a man aged 18 to 30 in good health and CMV-seropositive.

V and J are TRBV30 and TRBJ2-4; 9 positions match TRBD1. Germline V gene data show CDR1 as GTSNPN and CDR2 as SVGIG (reference sequence). The CDR3 sequence is 13 residues long. V lost 5 bases and J lost 7; bases outside the gene matches: 6. The CDR3 coding sequence is TGTGCCTGGGGACCACAGGGGGCGAACATTCAGTACTTC. Translation gives CAWGPQGANIQYF.

This clone was observed a handful of times. V gene TRBV5-8 combines with J gene TRBJ1-5; TRBD1 matches 9 bases. The V gene end was trimmed by 0 bases and the J gene end by 6 bases; junction bases not matched to a gene: 10. CDR1 SGHTS and CDR2 YDEGEE come from the germline V gene. The CDR3 consists of 17 residues. In DNA, the CDR3 is TGTGCCAGCAGCTTGGGGTTGGGGACAGGGTTAAGTCAGCCCCAGCATTTT. Amino acids: CASSLGLGTGLSQPQHF.

As regards this clone: The junction departs from germline at one end; a sequencing error may be responsible. The chain has TRBV6-5 and TRBJ1-4; D is unclear. This CDR3 is built from 14 residues. Germline V gene lookup returns CDR1 MNHEY and CDR2 SVGAGI. The CDR3 nucleotides are TGTGCCAGCAGCTCAACTATAACTGATGAAAAACTGTTTTTT. It specifies CASSSTITDEKLFF.

The V and J genes are TRBV6-5 and TRBJ2-7, with D possibly matching TRBD2 (6 bases). The CDR3 length is 14 residues. Trimming left V 5 bases short and J 4 bases short, with 15 bases between. Germline V lookup: CDR1 MNHEY, CDR2 SVGAGI. This CDR3 is CASSPPGRIYEQYF. The CDR3 region has the DNA TGTGCCAGCAGTCCCCCCGGGAGAATTTACGAGCAGTACTTC.

The chain employs TRBV4-1 and TRBJ2-1, with a possible D match to TRBD1 (5 bases). The germline V gene has CDR1 MGHRA and CDR2 YSYEKL. Trimming took 2 bases from V and 0 from J, leaving 11 bases between them. This CDR3 contains 16 residues. This CDR3 reads CASSQLDIISYNEQFF. The CDR3 DNA sequence: TGCGCCAGCAGCCAATTGGACATCATCTCCTACAATGAGCAGTTCTTC.

V is TRBV15 and J is TRBJ1-5; D remains unclear. The CDR3 consists of 14 residues. Per the germline V gene, CDR1 is LNHNV and CDR2 is YYDKDF (reference sequence). V lost 1 base and J lost 4, with 8 bases in between. The CDR3: CATSRAVANQPQHF. The CDR3 DNA reads as TGTGCCACCAGCAGAGCGGTAGCTAATCAGCCCCAGCATTTT. The full variable domain, its missing parts supplied by reference TRBV15 and TRBJ1-5, is DAMVIQNPRYQVTQFGKPVTLSCSQTLNHNVMYWYQQKSSQAPKLLFHYYDKDFNNEADTPDNFQSRRPNTSFCFLDIRSPGLGDTAMYLCATSRAVANQPQHFGDGTRLSIL.

The V call is TRBV7-8, the J call TRBJ2-7; D not resolved. Trimming removed 2 bases at V and 5 bases at J, with 7 bases between. Looked up from germline, CDR1 is SGHVS and CDR2 is FQNEAQ. This CDR3 spans 12 amino acids. The CDR3 loop reads CASSLNYHEQYF. The CDR3 bases are TGTGCCAGCAGCTTAAACTACCACGAGCAGTACTTC. The full variable domain, with the rest looked up from reference TRBV7-8 and TRBJ2-7, is GAGVSQSPRYKVAKRGQDVALRCDPISGHVSLFWYQQALGQGPEFLTYFQNEAQLDKSGLPSDRFFAERPEGSVSTLKIQRTQQEDSAVYLCASSLNYHEQYFGPGTRLTVT.

This chain connects TRBV11-2 to TRBJ1-3, with no clear D. Germline lookup yields CDR1 SGHAT and CDR2 FQNNGV. The CDR3 length is 13 residues. V lost 0 bases and J 11 bases, leaving 11 bases between the germline ends. The CDR3 is CASSLDDLSSIYF. In nucleotides, the CDR3 is TGTGCCAGCAGCTTAGACGACTTATCGTCCATATATTTT.

The chain employs TRBV7-9 and TRBJ1-1; 9 nucleotides line up with TRBD1. Germline V lookup: CDR1 SEHNR, CDR2 FQNEAQ (reference sequence). V lost 4 bases to trimming and J lost 11 bases; unmatched junction nucleotides: 8. The CDR3 is 13 residues long. The CDR3 is CASSWDRDPGAFF. DNA for the CDR3: TGTGCCAGCAGCTGGGACAGGGATCCCGGGGCTTTCTTT.

The V and J genes are TRBV11-2 and TRBJ2-7; D is uncertain. The V end was cut by 3 bases, the J end by 2 bases, with 8 bases between. Germline CDR1 SGHAT, CDR2 FQNNGV. CDR3 length: 13 amino acids. The CDR3 loop reads CASSLAETYEQYF. The CDR3 nucleotides read TGTGCCAGCAGCTTGGCCGAAACCTACGAGCAGTACTTC.

The V and J genes are TRBV5-4 and TRBJ2-1; D is undetermined. V lost 6 bases to trimming and J lost 7 bases, with 17 bases between them. Germline V CDR1 and CDR2: SGHNT, YYREEE (reference sequence). CDR3 length equals 14 residues. CDR3 region: CASNPLKATNEQFF. The CDR3 DNA is TGTGCCAGCAACCCTCTAAAAGCGACTAATGAGCAGTTCTTC.

V is TRBV28 and J is TRBJ1-2, with 7 positions matching TRBD1. Germline loops: CDR1 MDHEN, CDR2 SYDVKM. The CDR3 loop spans 17 amino acids. The junction had 15 bases not matched to a gene; V was cut back by 2 bases and J by 6 bases. CDR3 sequence: CASSLDRAPRLRDGYTF. The CDR3 coding sequence is TGTGCCAGCAGTTTAGACAGGGCCCCCCGGCTAAGGGATGGCTACACCTTC.

The rearrangement uses TRBV7-6 and TRBJ1-1; 8 positions match TRBD1. CDR3 length: 16 amino acids. Germline V gives CDR1 SGHVS, CDR2 FNYEAQ. With 0 bases clipped from V and 0 bases from J, the junction kept 3 bases outside the gene matches. The CDR3 bases are TGTGCCAGCAGCTTAGCGTCAGGGGGCATGAACACTGAAGCTTTCTTT. This gives the protein CASSLASGGMNTEAFF.

This clone was recorded only once. The V call is TRBV6-5, the J call TRBJ2-3; 9 positions match TRBD2. The CDR3 consists of 15 residues. Germline V lookup: CDR1 MNHEY, CDR2 SVGAGI. The V gene end was trimmed by 0 bases and the J gene end by 4 bases; junction bases not matched to a gene: 2. CDR3 amino acids: CASSYSSGRADTQYF. CDR3 DNA: TGTGCCAGCAGTTACTCTAGCGGGAGAGCAGATACGCAGTATTTT.

The chain couples TRBV19 to TRBJ1-2; 8 positions match TRBD1. CDR1 and CDR2 (germline): LNHDA, SQIVND (reference sequence). V was pared by 6 bases and J by 8 bases, with 11 bases of the junction left unmatched. The CDR3 sequence is 14 residues long. CDR3 coding DNA: TGTGCCAGTAGGTCTCAGACAGGGGCGCTGGGCTACACCTTC. Its translation is CASRSQTGALGYTF. Using reference TRBV19 and TRBJ1-2 for the parts outside the CDR3, the full variable domain is DGGITQSPKYLFRKEGQNVTLSCEQNLNHDAMYWYRQDPGQGLRLIYYSQIVNDFQKGDIAEGYSVSREKKESFPLTVTSAQKNPTAFYLCASRSQTGALGYTFGSGTRLTVV.

The J gene is TRBJ1-2, the V gene TRBV4-2; D gene uncertain. The CDR3 runs 11 residues. The germline gives CDR1 LGHNA, CDR2 YNFKEQ. With 5 bases removed from V and 7 bases from J, the gap between germline ends came to 8 bases. The DNA of the CDR3 is TGTGCCAGCAGCTCGAGAGGTGGCTACACCTTC. Its translation is CASSSRGGYTF.

The chain is built from TRBV28 and TRBJ2-7; 8 positions agree with TRBD2. The CDR3 covers 15 residues. Germline lookup yields CDR1 MDHEN and CDR2 SYDVKM. V dropped 3 bases and J dropped 7; count of bases not matched to a gene: 11. The DNA for the CDR3 is TGTGCCAGCAGTTTGTATGCGGGGGGAAGAAATGAGCAGTACTTC. It yields the protein CASSLYAGGRNEQYF.

CDR3 DNA sequence: TGTGCCAGTAGTAGACAGGGGGCTGGGGATGGCTACACCTTC. This encodes CASSRQGAGDGYTF. The rearrangement joins TRBV19 to TRBJ1-2; TRBD1 matches at 10 bases. The germline CDR1 and CDR2 sequences are LNHDA and SQIVND (reference sequence). The CDR3 has 14 residues. The V gene end was trimmed by 4 bases and the J gene end by 6 bases; junction bases not matched to a gene: 5.

The rearrangement links TRBV28 to TRBJ1-4, with 7 bases lining up with TRBD1. The CDR3 is 14 residues long. Germline V CDR1 and CDR2: MDHEN, SYDVKM. J gave up 10 bases and V 5 bases, and 10 bases lay outside the gene matches. The CDR3 DNA sequence: TGTGCCAGCAGTCACCAGGGGGACCTTGGAAAACTGTTTTTT. This translates into CASSHQGDLGKLFF.

V usage is TRBV19 and J usage is TRBJ1-6; D unclear. In germline, CDR1 is LNHDA, CDR2 SQIVND (reference sequence). V was pared by 7 bases and J by 0 bases, with 13 bases between. This CDR3 region has 16 residues. DNA for the CDR3: TGTGCCAGTACGGCCGCGGAGAGCTCCTATAATTCACCCCTCCACTTT. Translation: CASTAAESSYNSPLHF.

CDR3: CASSTGQGAHGYTF. The CDR3 DNA follows: TGTGCCAGCAGCACAGGACAGGGGGCGCATGGCTACACCTTC. The chain has TRBV7-9 and TRBJ1-2, with TRBD1 matching 11 bases. J was trimmed by 6 bases and V by 5 bases; bases with no gene match: 5. From germline, CDR1 is SEHNR and CDR2 FQNEAQ (reference sequence). This CDR3 region has 14 residues.

This clone was seen more than once but under ten times. The chain carries TRBV11-2 and TRBJ2-1; a weak D match, TRBD1 (7 bases). CDR1 and CDR2 from the germline V gene are SGHAT and FQNNGV. Trimming cost V 7 bases and J 8 bases, with 15 bases left between them. The CDR3 loop spans 13 amino acids. CDR3 region: CASIVEGAHEQFF. CDR3 coding DNA: TGTGCCAGCATAGTGGAGGGGGCGCATGAGCAGTTCTTC.

The V gene is TRBV30, the J gene TRBJ2-3; 7 bases match TRBD2. The CDR3 has 18 amino acids. The trim removed 3 bases at V and 2 bases at J, leaving 17 bases unmatched. CDR1 is GTSNPN, CDR2 SVGIG, per germline (reference sequence). The CDR3 region is CAWRGLGFERGFTDTQYF. The CDR3, as DNA: TGTGCCTGGAGGGGTTTGGGGTTTGAGCGGGGTTTCACAGATACGCAGTATTTT.

V and J are TRBV30 and TRBJ1-6; D is ambiguous. V lost 0 bases to trimming and J lost 8 bases, with 14 bases between them. This CDR3 has 15 amino acids. In germline, CDR1 is GTSNPN, CDR2 SVGIG (reference sequence). CDR3 in amino acids: CAWSVPSGGDSPLHF. In DNA form, the CDR3 reads TGTGCCTGGAGTGTACCAAGCGGCGGTGATTCACCCCTCCACTTT.

The V call is TRBV5-1, the J call TRBJ2-7; 10 bases match TRBD1. This CDR3 comprises 14 residues. Germline V lookup: CDR1 SGHRS, CDR2 YFSETQ. Unmatched junction bases numbered 6, after V lost 3 bases and J lost 6 bases. The CDR3 is CASSWGQGTSEQYF. The CDR3 nucleotides read TGCGCCAGCAGCTGGGGACAGGGGACTAGCGAGCAGTACTTC.

The chain joins TRBV7-3 to TRBJ1-2, with TRBD1 identical over 7 bases. V dropped 4 bases and J dropped 3; count of bases not matched to a gene: 2. The germline V gene has CDR1 SGHTA and CDR2 FQGTGA. The CDR3 is made up of 13 amino acids. The CDR3 sequence: CASSSGQYYGYTF. The CDR3 nucleotides are TGTGCCAGCAGCTCGGGACAGTACTATGGCTACACCTTC.

The rearrangement joins TRBV4-1 to TRBJ2-1; possible D gene TRBD2, 5 bases. The CDR3 runs to 18 residues. The V end was cut by 1 base, the J end by 0 bases, with 16 bases between. Germline CDR1 and CDR2: MGHRA and YSYEKL. The CDR3 DNA reads TGCGCCAGCAGCCAAGGGTTTCTTCGGAGCGGCTCCTACAATGAGCAGTTCTTC. As protein: CASSQGFLRSGSYNEQFF.

This clone was detected only once. The chain joins TRBV2 to TRBJ1-6, with 7 nucleotides matching TRBD1. Germline-derived CDR1 and CDR2 are SNHLY and FYNNEI. This CDR3 comprises 16 residues. The V and J ends lost 8 bases and 0 bases, in that order; junction bases with no gene match: 7. This CDR3 reads CASGTGASSYNSPLHF. CDR3 sequence (DNA): TGTGCCAGCGGCACAGGGGCTAGCTCCTATAATTCACCCCTCCACTTT.

The gene calls are TRBV15 and TRBJ2-1; the D gene is possibly TRBD2 (6 bases). Germline V CDR1 and CDR2: LNHNV, YYDKDF (reference sequence). Trimming took 3 bases from V and 4 from J, leaving 13 bases between them. The CDR3 has 15 residues. Written as DNA, the CDR3 is TGTGCCACCAGCAGCCAACACGGGACTTACAATGAGCAGTTCTTC. Its protein is CATSSQHGTYNEQFF.

The chain has TRBV6-1 and TRBJ1-5; TRBD1 might be the D (6 bases). Germline V CDR1 and CDR2: MNHNS, SASEGT. Trimming cost V 5 bases and J 5 bases, with 16 bases left between them. The length of the CDR3 is 15 residues. The CDR3 protein is CASSMTQGEDQPQHF. CDR3 nucleotide sequence: TGTGCCAGCAGTATGACACAGGGTGAAGATCAGCCCCAGCATTTT.

CDR3 in amino acids: CASSSSKGAKNIQYF. CDR3 sequence (DNA): TGTGCCAGCAGCTCGAGTAAGGGGGCCAAAAACATTCAGTACTTC. The V gene is TRBV5-5, the J gene TRBJ2-4; TRBD1 might be the D (5 bases). V was trimmed by 3 bases and J by 1 base, leaving 11 bases between them. Germline V lookup: CDR1 SGHKS, CDR2 YYEKEE (reference sequence). CDR3 length: 15 amino acids.

This sequence joins TRBV30 and TRBJ2-3, with 12 bases that match TRBD2. Germline V CDR1 and CDR2: GTSNPN, SVGIG (reference sequence). The V and J ends lost 0 bases and 3 bases, in that order; junction bases with no gene match: 7. This CDR3 contains 17 residues. CDR3 sequence: CAWSVRGLAGNTDTQYF. CDR3 bases: TGTGCCTGGAGTGTACGTGGACTAGCGGGGAATACAGATACGCAGTATTTT. Full variable domain (remainder filled in from reference TRBV30 and TRBJ2-3): SQTIHQWPATLVQPVGSPLSLECTVEGTSNPNLYWYRQAAGRGLQLLFYSVGIGQISSEVPQNLSASRPQDRQFILSSKKLLLSDSGFYLCAWSVRGLAGNTDTQYFGPGTRLTVL.